This note documents a single TCR beta chain sequence. The authors built TCR beta libraries using iRepertoire HTBI primers and Arm-PCR of CDR3 regions. TCRdb recomputed calls from the multiplex PCR reads with MiXCR, one row per CDR3 protein. The data contain 400,000 to 500,000 distinct CDR3 sequences, around 15% of them singletons. This entry belongs to a study of regulatory T cells in long-lasting Graves disease. Time point reported: newly diagnosed GD, antithyroid drugs for less than 3 months. PBMCs provided the RNA from which the TCR library was made. Another study also made use of these data, one on T cells in Graves' hyperthyroidism and ophthalmopathy. In that study: The HTBI set primed first-round TCR CDR3 RT-PCR. Among clonotypes expanded in thyroid above 0.001, most were also found in blood. In simple terms, a model built on 13 V-J features told ophthalmopathy apart from stable hyperthyroidism.

The sequence came from a woman between 50 and 59 years old with Graves disease. The sample consisted of peripheral blood mononuclear cells (PBMCs), taken at new diagnosis, from a patient treated with antithyroid drugs.

CDR3 residues: CASSIGQGVAFF. In DNA form, the CDR3 reads TGTGCCAGCAGCATCGGACAGGGGGTAGCTTTCTTT. V usage is TRBV7-9 and J usage is TRBJ1-1, with 10 nucleotides matching TRBD1. Trimming took 5 bases from V and 10 from J; bases not matched to a gene: 4. CDR1 and CDR2 from the germline V gene are SEHNR and FQNEAQ (reference sequence). The CDR3 runs to 12 residues.